These 23 T cell receptor beta chains came from one sample sequenced in a study of cytomegalovirus exposure and HLA in healthy donors. Use of 60 Vbeta and 13 Jbeta primers characterized the PCR. This table comes from immunoSEQ multiplex PCR, and its TCRdb copy is limited to in-frame clones, with some not included. The sample has roughly 190,000 clones, more than 65% seen once. Material: PBMCs. These receptors were collected from a woman in her 30s in good health and CMV-seropositive.

The chain links TRBV6-5 to TRBJ2-1; possibly TRBD2 for D (6 bases). The germline V gene encodes CDR1 MNHEY and CDR2 SVGAGI. There are 14 residues in the CDR3. V gave up 2 bases and J gave up 9 bases, with 14 bases separating them. The CDR3 loop is CASSYRITRGEQFF. The CDR3 coding sequence is TGTGCCAGCAGTTACCGAATAACGCGGGGTGAGCAGTTCTTC.

The chain is built from TRBV2 and TRBJ1-4, with D unresolved. Per germline, CDR1 SNHLY and CDR2 FYNNEI. This CDR3 spans 14 amino acids. V gave up 7 bases and J gave up 0 bases, with 9 bases separating them. In DNA form, the CDR3 reads TGTGCCAGCACCCGCAGCGCAACTAATGAAAAACTGTTTTTT. Its translation is CASTRSATNEKLFF.

Regarding this clone: The junction departs from the called germline gene at one end, perhaps through a read error. V gene TRBV19 combines with J gene TRBJ1-2; no clear D gene. CDR3 size: 12 residues. Looked up from germline, CDR1 is LNHDA and CDR2 is SQIVND (reference sequence). This CDR3 is CASTPANYGCTF. The DNA for the CDR3 is TGTGCCAGTACCCCAGCGAACTATGGCTGCACCTTC.

This chain joins TRBV19 and TRBJ1-5, with 9 nucleotides matching TRBD1. CDR1 is LNHDA and CDR2 is SQIVND in the germline V gene (reference sequence). V shed 7 bases and J 0 bases; nucleotides not matched to a gene: 10. The CDR3 contains 17 residues. The CDR3 region is CASTSGRGQGSNQPQHF. The CDR3 DNA reads TGTGCCAGTACCTCCGGGAGGGGACAGGGTAGCAATCAGCCCCAGCATTTT.

This sequence joins TRBV7-9 and TRBJ2-2, with TRBD1 matching 9 bases. The CDR3 sequence is 15 residues long. After removal of 3 bases from V and 4 bases from J, the junction contained 3 bases not matched to a gene. Germline V gene sequence: CDR1 SEHNR, CDR2 FQNEAQ (reference sequence). In DNA form, the CDR3 reads TGTGCCAGCAGCTTCGGGACAGGGAGCACCGGGGAGCTGTTTTTT. Its translation is CASSFGTGSTGELFF.

V is TRBV4-2 and J is TRBJ2-4, with TRBD1 matching 8 bases. Losses at the gene ends were 5 bases for V and 5 bases for J; bases not matched to a gene: 5. There are 14 residues in the CDR3. The germline V gene has CDR1 LGHNA and CDR2 YNFKEQ. The CDR3 DNA reads TGTGCCAGCAGCTCACAGGGGGAGGAAAACATTCAGTACTTC. Residues: CASSSQGEENIQYF.

The CDR3 DNA reads as TGTGCCAGCAGCTTAGGGAGTCCTGGGGCCAACGTCCTGACTTTC. Translation: CASSLGSPGANVLTF. This chain connects TRBV7-9 to TRBJ2-6; D is unclear. CDR1 is SEHNR, CDR2 FQNEAQ, per germline (reference sequence). Trimming shortened V by 1 base and J by 2 bases, and 6 bases separated the two germline ends. The CDR3 totals 15 residues.

CDR3 sequence: CASSEREGDTQYF. The CDR3 coding sequence is TGTGCCAGCAGTGAACGGGAGGGAGATACGCAGTATTTT. The chain is built from TRBV6-4 and TRBJ2-3; TRBD2 aligns across 8 bases. V was pared by 3 bases and J by 5 bases, with 1 base of the junction left unmatched. CDR1 MRHNA and CDR2 SNTAGT come from the germline V gene. This CDR3 is built from 13 residues.

The rearrangement joins TRBV11-3 to TRBJ2-1; 10 nucleotides agree with TRBD2. CDR1 and CDR2 from the germline V gene are SGHNT and YENEEA. The CDR3 is 16 amino acids. J gave up 7 bases and V 0 bases, and 6 bases lay outside the gene matches. The CDR3 DNA is TGTGCCAGCAGCTTAGATTTGCTAGCGGGAGTAAATGAGCAGTTCTTC. Its translation: CASSLDLLAGVNEQFF.

The count of this clone is one. The V and J genes are TRBV28 and TRBJ2-4; D unclear. Germline values: CDR1 MDHEN, CDR2 SYDVKM. Between the trimmed V and J ends, which lost 5 bases and 9 bases, there was a span of 14 bases. This CDR3 contains 13 residues. The CDR3 coding sequence is TGTGCCAGCAGTGGTCCCAATATGAGCATTCAGTACTTC. Amino acids: CASSGPNMSIQYF.

Here the CDR3 DNA reads TGTGCCAGCCGGACAGGCAAGTCGGGAGAGCAGTACTTC. This encodes CASRTGKSGEQYF. V gene TRBV27 combines with J gene TRBJ2-7; 7 positions agree with TRBD1. V shed 8 bases, J shed 7 bases, and the junction held 11 bases outside the gene matches. The CDR3 has 13 residues. Germline V gene lookup returns CDR1 MNHEY and CDR2 SMNVEV (reference sequence).

The chain uses TRBV25-1 and TRBJ1-5; D is undetermined. V lost 4 bases and J 4 bases, leaving 14 bases between the germline ends. The germline gives CDR1 MGHDK, CDR2 SYGVNS. This CDR3 spans 15 amino acids. The CDR3, as DNA: TGTGCCAGCAGTGGAGGGATGGGGTATAATCAGCCCCAGCATTTT. It is translated as CASSGGMGYNQPQHF.

This chain uses TRBV19 with TRBJ2-7; the D gene is possibly TRBD2 (5 bases). The V gene's germline CDR1 is LNHDA and CDR2 SQIVND (reference sequence). V lost 5 bases and J lost 1, with 15 bases in between. The CDR3 extends over 15 amino acids. CDR3 region: CASSVRSWESYEQYF. In DNA, the CDR3 is TGTGCCAGTAGTGTCCGTTCCTGGGAGTCCTACGAGCAGTACTTC.

The chain couples TRBV11-2 to TRBJ2-1; possible D gene TRBD1, 7 bases. V gave up 2 bases and J gave up 3 bases, with 20 bases separating them. Germline V gene sequence: CDR1 SGHAT, CDR2 FQNNGV. The CDR3 length is 18 residues. The CDR3 sequence is CASSLFKGAREDYNEQFF. CDR3 DNA sequence: TGTGCCAGCAGCTTATTTAAGGGGGCGAGGGAGGACTACAATGAGCAGTTCTTC.

This chain uses TRBV7-5 with TRBJ1-2; the table names TRBD1, a call not compared with the DNA. TRBV7-5 has pseudogene status. This CDR3 has 17 residues. The CDR3 loop is CVRSDITGQGFPHGYTF. The CDR3 DNA follows: TGTGTCAGAAGCGACATTACCGGACAGGGTTTCCCCCATGGCTACACCTTC.

V and J are TRBV27 and TRBJ1-5, with TRBD1 as a possible D gene (6 bases). V lost 2 bases and J 0 bases, leaving 11 bases between the germline ends. This CDR3 is built from 16 residues. Germline V gene data show CDR1 as MNHEY and CDR2 as SMNVEV (reference sequence). The CDR3 DNA follows: TGTGCCAGCAGTTTAGGAACAGGGACTAGCAATCAGCCCCAGCATTTT. It is translated as CASSLGTGTSNQPQHF.

This chain uses TRBV6-4 with TRBJ2-1, with TRBD2 matching 14 bases. Germline lookup yields CDR1 MRHNA and CDR2 SNTAGT. The CDR3 sequence is 17 residues long. J was trimmed by 7 bases and V by 6 bases; bases with no gene match: 11. The CDR3 DNA is TGTGCCAGCAGCCAGGGACTAGCGGGAGCTGGGGGGAATGAGCAGTTCTTC. Translated, it gives CASSQGLAGAGGNEQFF.

In this sample, this clone turned up a few times. The DNA of the CDR3 is TGTGCCAGCTCGGGACTAGGGTCCTACAATGAGCAGTTCTTC. As protein: CASSGLGSYNEQFF. The chain recombines TRBV9 with TRBJ2-1, with 8 bases that match TRBD2. Unmatched junction bases numbered 4, after V lost 7 bases and J lost 1 base. The CDR3 runs 14 residues. Germline V CDR1 and CDR2: SGDLS, YYNGEE.

The table lists this clone with a few counts. The rearrangement joins TRBV6-6 to TRBJ1-5; D unclear. The CDR3 is 14 residues long. Germline V gene data show CDR1 as MNHNY and CDR2 as SVGAGI (reference sequence). V lost 5 bases and J lost 2, with 10 bases in between. The CDR3 region is CASSKLSGNQPQHF. The CDR3 nucleotides read TGTGCCAGCAGTAAACTTTCCGGCAATCAGCCCCAGCATTTT.

This clone was seen just once. The CDR3 loop reads CASSLGLAGGTTDTQYF. In nucleotides, the CDR3 is TGTGCCAGCAGCTTAGGACTAGCGGGAGGTACAACAGATACGCAGTATTTT. The gene calls are TRBV7-2 and TRBJ2-3; 13 bases line up with TRBD2. CDR1 is SGHTA, CDR2 FQGNSA, per germline. Losses at the gene ends were 1 base for V and 3 bases for J; bases not matched to a gene: 4. The CDR3 is made up of 17 amino acids. The complete variable domain, with remaining parts taken from reference TRBV7-2 and TRBJ2-3, reads GAGVSQSPSNKVTEKGKDVELRCDPISGHTALYWYRQSLGQGLEFLIYFQGNSAPDKSGLPSDRFSAERTGGSVSTLTIQRTQQEDSAVYLCASSLGLAGGTTDTQYFGPGTRLTVL.

Concerning this clone itself: Germline and junction disagree at one end, which may indicate a read error. In DNA form, the CDR3 reads TGTGCCAGCAGTTCGATGGACAGAAGGATTTTT. This encodes CASSSMDRRIF. The J gene is TRBJ1-4, the V gene TRBV6-6; TRBD1 is a possible D gene (6 bases). The CDR3 runs to 11 residues. CDR1 is MNHNY and CDR2 is SVGAGI in the germline V gene (reference sequence).

This chain connects TRBV19 to TRBJ2-1; weak D call: TRBD1 (6 bases). From germline, CDR1 is LNHDA and CDR2 SQIVND (reference sequence). The CDR3 covers 12 residues. Trimming took 1 base from V and 14 from J, leaving 12 bases between them. The CDR3 protein is CASSIGERQEFF. The CDR3 DNA is TGTGCCAGTAGTATAGGGGAGAGACAGGAGTTCTTC.

The genes are TRBV4-1 and TRBJ2-5, with D perhaps matching TRBD1 (6 bases). The CDR3 extends over 12 amino acids. Trimming left V 4 bases short and J 11 bases short, with 14 bases between. The germline gives CDR1 MGHRA, CDR2 YSYEKL. CDR3 residues: CASSPIPGHQYF. The CDR3 DNA sequence: TGCGCCAGCAGCCCCATCCCGGGACATCAGTACTTC.